This T cell receptor (beta chain) was retrieved from a study of monozygotic twins with inflammatory bowel disease. TCRdb re-called the 5' RACE reads and gives one entry per CDR3 protein, without DNA. This specimen shows approximately 330,000 distinct CDR3 sequences; the ten leading clones hold around 2%. CDR3 length equals 13 residues. Germline CDR1 SGHTA, CDR2 FQGNSA. For this clonotype: What it binds is unknown.

Overall study results and limits: None of the different T cell subtypes could be distinguished from one another. Patient repertoires may have gained variability from differing immunosuppressive treatments. The authors found no support for a single strong IBD-associated signal or clonotype.

The TCR sequence derives from a human donor with ulcerative colitis or Crohn's disease, or a healthy co-twin of an affected twin (not recorded which). Sequenced: blood. This sequence joins TRBV7-2 and TRBJ2-7; the TRBD1 assignment by TCRdb is unverifiable without DNA. The CDR3 spells CASSLGLTGEQYF.